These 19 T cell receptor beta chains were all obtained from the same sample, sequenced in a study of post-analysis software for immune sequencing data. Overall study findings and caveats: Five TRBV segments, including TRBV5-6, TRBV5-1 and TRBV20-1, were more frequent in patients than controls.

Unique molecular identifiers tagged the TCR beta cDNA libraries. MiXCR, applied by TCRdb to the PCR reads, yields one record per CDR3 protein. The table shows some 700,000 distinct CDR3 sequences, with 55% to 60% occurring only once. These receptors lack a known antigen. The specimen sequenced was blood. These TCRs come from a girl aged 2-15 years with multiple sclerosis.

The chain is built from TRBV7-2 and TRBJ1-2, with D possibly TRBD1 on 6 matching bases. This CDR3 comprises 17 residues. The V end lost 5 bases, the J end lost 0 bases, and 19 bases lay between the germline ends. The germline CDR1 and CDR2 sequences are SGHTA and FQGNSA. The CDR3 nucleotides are TGTGCCAGCAGCGTAACAGGGAACTTCCATTCTAACTATGGCTACACCTTC. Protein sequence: CASSVTGNFHSNYGYTF.

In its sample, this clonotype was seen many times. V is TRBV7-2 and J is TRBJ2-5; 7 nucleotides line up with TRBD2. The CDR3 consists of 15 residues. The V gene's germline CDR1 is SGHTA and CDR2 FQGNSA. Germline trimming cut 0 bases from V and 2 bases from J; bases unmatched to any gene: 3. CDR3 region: CASSLAGGGQETQYF. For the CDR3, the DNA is TGTGCCAGCAGCTTAGCTGGGGGGGGACAAGAGACCCAGTACTTC.

The CDR3 sequence is CASSQSADRDSYNEQFF. CDR3 nucleotide sequence: TGTGCCAGCAGCCAATCGGCCGATAGGGACTCCTACAATGAGCAGTTCTTC. The chain employs TRBV4-2 and TRBJ2-1; no definite D call. Trimming took off 2 bases at V and 0 bases at J, with 14 bases between the two ends. Germline V gene lookup returns CDR1 LGHNA and CDR2 YNFKEQ. There are 17 residues in the CDR3.

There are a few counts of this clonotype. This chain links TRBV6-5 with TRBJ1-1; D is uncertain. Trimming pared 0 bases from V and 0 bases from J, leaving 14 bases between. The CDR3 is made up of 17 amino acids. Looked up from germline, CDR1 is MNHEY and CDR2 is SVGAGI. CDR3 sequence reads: CASSYSGWMIMNTEAFF. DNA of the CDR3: TGTGCCAGCAGTTACTCGGGATGGATGATAATGAACACTGAAGCTTTCTTT.

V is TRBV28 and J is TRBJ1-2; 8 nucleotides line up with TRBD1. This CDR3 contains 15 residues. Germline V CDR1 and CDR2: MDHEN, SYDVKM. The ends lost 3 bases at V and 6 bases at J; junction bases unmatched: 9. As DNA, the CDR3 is TGTGCCAGCAGTTTTATGGACAGGGAAGGGGATGGCTACACCTTC. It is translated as CASSFMDREGDGYTF.

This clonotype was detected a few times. The CDR3 sequence: CATSGNRGQETQYF. The CDR3 nucleotides are TGTGCCACCAGCGGTAACAGGGGCCAAGAGACCCAGTACTTC. The rearrangement joins TRBV15 to TRBJ2-5, with 7 bases fitting TRBD1. Unmatched junction bases numbered 4, after V lost 5 bases and J lost 1 base. The CDR3 covers 14 residues. CDR1 and CDR2 (germline): LNHNV, YYDKDF (reference sequence).

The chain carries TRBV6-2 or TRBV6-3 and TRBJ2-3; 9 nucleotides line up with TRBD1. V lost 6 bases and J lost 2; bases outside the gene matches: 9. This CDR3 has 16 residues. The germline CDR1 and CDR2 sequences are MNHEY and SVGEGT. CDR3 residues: CASSPWTGVNTDTQYF. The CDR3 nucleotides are TGTGCCAGCAGCCCCTGGACAGGGGTTAACACAGATACGCAGTATTTT.

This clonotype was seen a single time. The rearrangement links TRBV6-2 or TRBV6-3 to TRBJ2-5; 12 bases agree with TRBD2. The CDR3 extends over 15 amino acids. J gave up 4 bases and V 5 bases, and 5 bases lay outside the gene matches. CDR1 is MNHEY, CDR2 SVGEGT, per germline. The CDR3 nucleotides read TGTGCCAGCAGTCAACTAGCGGGGGGCAGAGAGACCCAGTACTTC. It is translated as CASSQLAGGRETQYF.

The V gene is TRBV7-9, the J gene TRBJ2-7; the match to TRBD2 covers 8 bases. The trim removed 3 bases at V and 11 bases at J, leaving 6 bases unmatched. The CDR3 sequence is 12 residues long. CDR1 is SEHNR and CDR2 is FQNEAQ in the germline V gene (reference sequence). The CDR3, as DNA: TGTGCCAGCAGCTTTAAAGCGGGGGATAAGTACTTC. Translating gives CASSFKAGDKYF.

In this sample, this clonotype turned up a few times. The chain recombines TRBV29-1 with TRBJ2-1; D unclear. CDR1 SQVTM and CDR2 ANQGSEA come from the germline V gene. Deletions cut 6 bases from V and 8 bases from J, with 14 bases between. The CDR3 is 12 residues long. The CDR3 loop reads CSVRNPLHEQFF. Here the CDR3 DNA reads TGCAGCGTCAGGAACCCCCTCCATGAGCAGTTCTTC.

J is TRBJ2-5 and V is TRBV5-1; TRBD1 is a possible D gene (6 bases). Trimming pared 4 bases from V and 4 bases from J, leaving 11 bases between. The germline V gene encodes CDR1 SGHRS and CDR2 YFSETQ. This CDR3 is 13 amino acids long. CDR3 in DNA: TGCGCCAGCAGCCGACAGGCGTTAGAGACCCAGTACTTC. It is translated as CASSRQALETQYF.

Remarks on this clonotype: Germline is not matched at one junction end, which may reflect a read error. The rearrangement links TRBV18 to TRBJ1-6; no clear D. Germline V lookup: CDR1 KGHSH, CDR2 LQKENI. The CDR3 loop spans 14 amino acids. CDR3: CANSPTETNSPLHF. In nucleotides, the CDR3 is TGTGCCAACTCACCGACGGAAACCAATTCACCCCTCCACTTT.

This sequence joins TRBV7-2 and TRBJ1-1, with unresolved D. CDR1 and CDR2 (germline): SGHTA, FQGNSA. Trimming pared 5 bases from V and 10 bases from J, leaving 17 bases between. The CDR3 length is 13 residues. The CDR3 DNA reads TGTGCCAGCAGCCCGGCGGCAGCCACGGGAGCTTTCTTT. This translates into CASSPAAATGAFF.

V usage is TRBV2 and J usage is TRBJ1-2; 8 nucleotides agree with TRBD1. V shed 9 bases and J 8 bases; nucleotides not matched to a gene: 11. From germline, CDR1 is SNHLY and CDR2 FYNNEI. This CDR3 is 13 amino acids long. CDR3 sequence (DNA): TGTGCCAGTCTCGTTCAGGGGGCGCGGGGCTACACCTTC. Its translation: CASLVQGARGYTF.

The CDR3 DNA reads as TGTGCCAGCAGCCAAGATGGGACTGACGCGGATGAGCAGTTCTTC. It yields the protein CASSQDGTDADEQFF. The V call is TRBV4-2, the J call TRBJ2-1, with a possible D match to TRBD2 (6 bases). Germline CDR1 is LGHNA and CDR2 is YNFKEQ. The CDR3 consists of 15 residues. With 0 bases removed from V and 8 bases from J, the gap between germline ends came to 14 bases.

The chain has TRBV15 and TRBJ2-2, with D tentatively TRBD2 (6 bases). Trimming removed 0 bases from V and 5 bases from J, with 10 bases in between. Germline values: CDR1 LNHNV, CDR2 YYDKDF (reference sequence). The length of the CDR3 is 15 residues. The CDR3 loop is CATSRDSGDTGELFF. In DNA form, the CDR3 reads TGTGCCACCAGCAGAGATTCGGGGGATACCGGGGAGCTGTTTTTT. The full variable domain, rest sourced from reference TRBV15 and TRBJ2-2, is DAMVIQNPRYQVTQFGKPVTLSCSQTLNHNVMYWYQQKSSQAPKLLFHYYDKDFNNEADTPDNFQSRRPNTSFCFLDIRSPGLGDTAMYLCATSRDSGDTGELFFGEGSRLTVL.

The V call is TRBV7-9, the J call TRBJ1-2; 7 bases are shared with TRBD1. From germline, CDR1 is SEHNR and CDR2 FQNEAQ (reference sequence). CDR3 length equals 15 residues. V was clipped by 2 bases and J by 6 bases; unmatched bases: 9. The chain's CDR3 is CASSLRQGTWDGYTF. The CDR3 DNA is TGTGCCAGCAGCTTAAGACAGGGAACATGGGATGGCTACACCTTC. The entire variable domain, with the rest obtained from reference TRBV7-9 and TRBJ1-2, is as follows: DTGVSQNPRHKITKRGQNVTFRCDPISEHNRLYWYRQTLGQGPEFLTYFQNEAQLEKSRLLSDRFSAERPKGSFSTLEIQRTEQGDSAMYLCASSLRQGTWDGYTFGSGTRLTVV.

The CDR3 nucleotides read TGTGCCAGCAGCTGGGGGGGGACACTCCTTAACACTGAAGCTTTCTTT. As protein: CASSWGGTLLNTEAFF. The chain uses TRBV7-6 and TRBJ1-1; the D gene is possibly TRBD1 (6 bases). Trimming removed 4 bases from V and 2 bases from J, with 17 bases in between. CDR1 is SGHVS and CDR2 is FNYEAQ in the germline V gene. This CDR3 has 16 residues.

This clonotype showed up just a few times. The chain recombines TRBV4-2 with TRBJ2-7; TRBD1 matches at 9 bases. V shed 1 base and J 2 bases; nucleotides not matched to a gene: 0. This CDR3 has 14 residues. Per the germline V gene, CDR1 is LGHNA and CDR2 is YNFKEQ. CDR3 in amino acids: CASSQGQGAYEQYF. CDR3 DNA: TGTGCCAGCAGCCAAGGACAGGGGGCCTACGAGCAGTACTTC.